This T cell receptor beta chain is from a study of T cell responses to AZD1222 COVID-19 vaccine. Overall study results and limits: Most donors were white British and more were female, and clonal diversity was possibly underestimated. Once two AZD1222 doses were given, Spike-specific TCR breadth and depth went up.

With regard to this clone: Its antigen is still unknown.

The J segment lost 12 bases and the V segment lost 6 bases, leaving 11 bases of the junction unmatched. The CDR3 totals 14 residues. Germline CDR1 GTSNPN, CDR2 SVGIG (reference sequence). Repertoires were generated with immunoSEQ multiplex PCR, while TCRdb's copy carries only in-frame clones and drops some. The sample lists under 100,000 clones, approximately 90% seen once, with 2.8% in the top ten. The sequenced sample was peripheral blood, obtained on day 0 of AZD1222 vaccination. The clonotype comes from an adult in good health. The genes are TRBV30 and TRBJ2-1, with 13 bases identical to TRBD2. The CDR3 spells CACTGLAGALRQFF. DNA of the CDR3: TGTGCCTGCACAGGACTAGCGGGGGCCCTGAGGCAGTTCTTC.